This entry concerns a single TCR beta chain. This clonotype appeared a few times. Its specific antigen is unknown. Nothing much larger sits one base from this clone, and base qualities are not available. Profiling of TCR beta VDJ combinations and CDR3 sequences used genomic DNA as the template. TCR repertoire sequencing was run on an Illumina HiSeq 2000. Turning to the authors' computational methods: TRBV/TRBJ rearrangement plots, CDR3 size and DJ length profiles, and Simpson's diversity index were used to assess repertoires. The most abundant DNA sequence in the deep sequencing data was defined as the immunodominant clone. CDR3 amino acid sequences were checked for sharing across subjects and were also compared against the VDJdb database and published repertoires. TCRdb ran its own pipeline on the public reads, namely fastp trimming at Q25 and MiXCR clone calling, and kept in-frame beta chains. Duplicate CDR3 protein sequences are folded into a single record with the most common DNA and genes. The V and J calls shown here were made by TCRdb, not taken from the authors' results. The sample data list fewer than 200,000 distinct CDR3 sequences, and around 50% of these were observed just once. Jointly, the top ten make up 13% of the sample.

This sample stems from a study of CD8+CD57+ T cells in acquired aplastic anemia listed by TCRdb under 2018. Regarding the research as a whole: On average, sorted CD4+ and CD8+ cells yielded roughly 3.4 ug of extracted DNA, with a range of about 0.19 to 30 ug. CD8+CD57+ expansion was defined as a frequency above the mean frequency observed in healthy subjects.

Patients chosen for sequencing had shown expansion of CD8+CD57+ cells by flow cytometry. Every patient had a diagnosis of severe acquired aplastic anemia based on International Study of Aplastic Anemia and Agranulocytosis and Camitta criteria. At the time blood was sampled, none of the patients had received any therapy. TCR repertoires of sorted CD4+ and CD8+ blood T cells from severe aplastic anemia patients and healthy subjects were deep-sequenced in the study. Patients were enrolled under clinicaltrials.gov protocols 00001620, 01623167, 00001397, 00071045, 00081523 and 00961064 in the USA. Ficoll-Paque density gradient centrifugation was used to isolate peripheral blood mononuclear cells. CD4+ and CD8+ T cells were sorted by FACS or magnetic beads before DNA extraction. What the work shows at the level of the full study, not this receptor alone: Patients and healthy controls showed no significant difference in CD8+ Simpson's diversity (P=0.060). Some 31 CD8+ CDR3 sequences were shared between patients and controls but appeared highly expressed in patients and within their immunodominant clones.

The germline V gene encodes CDR1 LGHDT and CDR2 YNNKEL (reference sequence). The CDR3 numbers 13 residues from cysteine through phenylalanine. The kept DNA is CDR3 alone, 39 bases in frame from the first base. The germline V end is reduced by 1 base and the J end by 9 bases; junction bases left unmatched: 3. This sequence uses TRBV3-1 and TRBJ2-3, with 8 bases matching TRBD2. The sequencing sample was made of sorted CD4+, CD8+, or CD8+CD57+ T cells (not recorded which) from PBMCs. This clonotype was sampled from a human donor with aplastic anemia. The sequenced DNA is TGTGCCAGCAGCCAAGCGGGGGGGCAGACGCAGTATTTT. This codes for CASSQAGGQTQYF.